This is a list of T cell receptor beta chains from one sample in a study of identical twins. TCRdb reprocessed the 5' RACE reads with MiXCR, giving one entry per CDR3 protein. The sample holds around 140,000 distinct CDR3 sequences; roughly 3.3% are singletons and the top ten take around 8.1%. The sequenced material came from memory T cells sorted from blood. The receptors come from a man aged 18 to 29 in good health. CDR3s include the opening cysteine and the closing phenylalanine or tryptophan. Each record gives: V gene, clone size, J gene, D gene, CDR3 DNA, CDR3 protein. D genes are given only for firm matches. Not every row has a clone size; where given, it reads once, few, many or a size class.

V: TRBV2; size: many; J: TRBJ2-7; D: TRBD2; DNA: TGTGCCAGCGGGGGGGGACTAGCGGGAGGCGAGCAGTACTTC; CDR3: CASGGGLAGGEQYF
V: TRBV14; size: many; J: TRBJ1-2; D: -; DNA: TGTGCCAGCAGCCAAGGGTATCTGAGGGACGGCTACACCTTC; CDR3: CASSQGYLRDGYTF
V: TRBV20-1; size: many; J: TRBJ2-4; D: -; DNA: TGCAGTGCTAAAGGACCCAATAACATTCAGTACTTC; CDR3: CSAKGPNNIQYF
V: TRBV3-1; size: many; J: TRBJ2-1; D: -; DNA: TGTGCCAGCAGATGGGCAGGGTCGTCCTACAATGAGCAGTTCTTC; CDR3: CASRWAGSSYNEQFF
V: TRBV6-5; size: many; J: TRBJ2-3; D: -; DNA: TGTGCCAGCAGTTCCCACAGAGGGAGCACAGATACGCAGTATTTT; CDR3: CASSSHRGSTDTQYF
V: TRBV20-1; size: few; J: TRBJ1-1; D: TRBD1; DNA: TGCAGTGCGACACGGTCAGGGGGCTTGAGTCCGAAAGCTTTCTTT; CDR3: CSATRSGGLSPKAFF
V: TRBV2; size: few; J: TRBJ1-5; D: -; DNA: TGTGCCAGCAGTGAGGTGCGGCAGTCCGTGGGGTCCGGGCTTAATCAGCCCCAGCATTTT; CDR3: CASSEVRQSVGSGLNQPQHF
V: TRBV18; size: -; J: TRBJ2-1; D: -; DNA: TGTGCCAGCTCCTTCCTCAGGAATGAGCAGTTCTTC; CDR3: CASSFLRNEQFF
V: TRBV12-3/TRBV12-4; size: many; J: TRBJ2-1; D: -; DNA: TGTGCCAGCAGCCTATGGGGCGATGAGCAGTTCTTC; CDR3: CASSLWGDEQFF
V: TRBV6-1; size: many; J: TRBJ1-5; D: TRBD1; DNA: TGTGCCAGCAGTGAAGCGTACAGGGGGCATCAGCCCCAGCATTTT; CDR3: CASSEAYRGHQPQHF
V: TRBV12-3/TRBV12-4; size: many; J: TRBJ2-2; D: -; DNA: TGTGCCAGCAGTTTAATAGCAGCGCCGAACACCGGGGAGCTGTTTTTT; CDR3: CASSLIAAPNTGELFF
V: TRBV11-1; size: few; J: TRBJ1-1; D: TRBD1; DNA: TGTGCCAGCAGCTTAGCGCTGGGGACAGCTGAAGCTTTCTTT; CDR3: CASSLALGTAEAFF
V: TRBV12-3/TRBV12-4; size: many; J: TRBJ2-5; D: -; DNA: TGTGCCAGCAGTTTCGCCGGAGGGGTAGAGACCCAGTACTTC; CDR3: CASSFAGGVETQYF
V: TRBV5-5; size: many; J: TRBJ1-2; D: TRBD1; DNA: TGTGCCAGCAGCGACCAGGGGGCGGACTATGGCTACACCTTC; CDR3: CASSDQGADYGYTF
V: TRBV20-1; size: many; J: TRBJ2-1; D: TRBD2; DNA: TGCAGTGCTAGCGGGACTAGCGGGAGGAACAATGAGCAGTTCTTC; CDR3: CSASGTSGRNNEQFF
V: TRBV5-1; size: many; J: TRBJ2-5; D: TRBD1; DNA: TGCGCCAGCAGCCGAGACAGGGGCTGGGGTGAGACCCAGTACTTC; CDR3: CASSRDRGWGETQYF
V: TRBV10-3; size: many; J: TRBJ2-6; D: -; DNA: TGTGCCATCGGGCGAGGGGCCAACGTCCTGACTTTC; CDR3: CAIGRGANVLTF
V: TRBV28; size: many; J: TRBJ1-2; D: -; DNA: TGTGCCAGCAGTTCACCACCAACTAACTATGGCTACACCTTC; CDR3: CASSSPPTNYGYTF
V: TRBV5-1; size: many; J: TRBJ2-3; D: TRBD2; DNA: TGCGCCAGTGGCACCGGGACTACTAGCACAGATACGCAGTATTTT; CDR3: CASGTGTTSTDTQYF
V: TRBV20-1; size: many; J: TRBJ2-7; D: -; DNA: TGCAGTGCTAGATTTCCTGGGGGGTCCTACGAGCAGTACTTC; CDR3: CSARFPGGSYEQYF
V: TRBV3-1; size: few; J: TRBJ2-5; D: -; DNA: TGTGCCAGCAGCCAACTTACTTCCTCCGGCCCCCAACAAGAGACCCAGTACTTC; CDR3: CASSQLTSSGPQQETQYF
V: TRBV18; size: many; J: TRBJ1-2; D: -; DNA: TGTGCCACTTCGGCAGGGACCTATGGCTACACCTTC; CDR3: CATSAGTYGYTF
V: TRBV14; size: many; J: TRBJ2-3; D: TRBD1; DNA: TGTGCCAGCAGGGGGACAGGCTCAAGCACAGATACGCAGTATTTT; CDR3: CASRGTGSSTDTQYF
V: TRBV12-3/TRBV12-4; size: many; J: TRBJ1-5; D: TRBD1; DNA: TGTGCCAGCAGTTTAGGTGGGACAGGGAGCAATCAGCCCCAGCATTTT; CDR3: CASSLGGTGSNQPQHF
V: TRBV20-1; size: -; J: TRBJ2-3; D: TRBD1; DNA: TGCAGTGCTGGGCCGGACAGGGAACGTACAGATACGCAGTATTTT; CDR3: CSAGPDRERTDTQYF
V: TRBV4-2; size: many; J: TRBJ1-4; D: -; DNA: TGTGCCAGCAGCCAAGATGGGAAGGCGGACGAAAAACTGTTTTTT; CDR3: CASSQDGKADEKLFF
V: TRBV24-1; size: few; J: TRBJ2-1; D: -; DNA: TGTGCCACCAGTGATTTGCAGGACAAAAACTCCTACAATGAGCAGTTCTTC; CDR3: CATSDLQDKNSYNEQFF
V: TRBV2; size: few; J: TRBJ2-2; D: TRBD2; DNA: TGTGCCAGCAGACTAGCGGGAGGGCCCGGCGGGGAGCTGTTTTTT; CDR3: CASRLAGGPGGELFF
V: TRBV5-1; size: many; J: TRBJ1-1; D: -; DNA: TGCGCCAGCAGCTTCGGGGGAGAAGGCACTGAAGCTTTCTTT; CDR3: CASSFGGEGTEAFF
V: TRBV7-2; size: many; J: TRBJ2-7; D: -; DNA: TGTGCCAGCAGCTTATCCCGTAATTACGAGCAGTACTTC; CDR3: CASSLSRNYEQYF
V: TRBV3-1; size: many; J: TRBJ2-4; D: TRBD1; DNA: TGTGCCAGCAGCCAAGGGGACAGGGGGAACATTCAGTACTTC; CDR3: CASSQGDRGNIQYF
V: TRBV7-9; size: many; J: TRBJ2-1; D: TRBD2; DNA: TGTGCCAGCAGCTTAGGTCTAGCGGGTTACTACAATGAGCAGTTCTTC; CDR3: CASSLGLAGYYNEQFF
V: TRBV5-6; size: many; J: TRBJ2-5; D: -; DNA: TGTGCCAGCACCCAAGGGATTCTAAGGGAGACCCAGTACTTC; CDR3: CASTQGILRETQYF
V: TRBV6-2/TRBV6-3; size: many; J: TRBJ2-7; D: TRBD2; DNA: TGTGCCAGCAGTTTCTCAAGCGGGAAGCTCTCCGAGCAGTACTTC; CDR3: CASSFSSGKLSEQYF
V: TRBV7-2; size: many; J: TRBJ1-1; D: -; DNA: TGTGCCAGCAGCCCCCGAGGCGGCTACGGGACTGAAGCTTTCTTT; CDR3: CASSPRGGYGTEAFF
V: TRBV12-3/TRBV12-4; size: many; J: TRBJ2-3; D: -; DNA: TGTGCCAGCAGTTTATTAGCGAAAAGCACAGATACGCAGTATTTT; CDR3: CASSLLAKSTDTQYF
V: TRBV6-5; size: many; J: TRBJ2-7; D: -; DNA: TGTGCCAGCAGTTCGGGACTCCTTTCCTACGAGCAGTACTTC; CDR3: CASSSGLLSYEQYF
V: TRBV18; size: many; J: TRBJ2-1; D: -; DNA: TGTGCCAGCTCCCAGGACGGGAATGAGCAGTTCTTC; CDR3: CASSQDGNEQFF
V: TRBV6-1; size: many; J: TRBJ1-2; D: -; DNA: TGTGCCAGCGCCACGACAAGCCCGGCGGTATATGGCTACACCTTC; CDR3: CASATTSPAVYGYTF
V: TRBV11-2; size: many; J: TRBJ2-7; D: -; DNA: TGTGCCAGCAGCTTAGTAGTCAGTGTAGGCCCCACTACCTACGAGCAGTACTTC; CDR3: CASSLVVSVGPTTYEQYF
V: TRBV3-1; size: -; J: TRBJ2-7; D: -; DNA: TGTGCCAGCAGCCAAGGGGACTACGAGCAGTACTTC; CDR3: CASSQGDYEQYF
V: TRBV7-2; size: many; J: TRBJ2-7; D: -; DNA: TGTGCCAGCAGCTTAGGATCCGATCCTCTAGGGTACGAGCAGTACTTC; CDR3: CASSLGSDPLGYEQYF
V: TRBV11-3; size: many; J: TRBJ2-1; D: TRBD2; DNA: TGTGCCAGCAGCGGAGTGACCGGGACTAGCGGGAGAGGTGAGCAGTTCTTC; CDR3: CASSGVTGTSGRGEQFF
V: TRBV7-2; size: many; J: TRBJ2-4; D: TRBD2; DNA: TGTGCCAGCAGCCCCGGGACTACCCAAAACATTCAGTACTTC; CDR3: CASSPGTTQNIQYF
V: TRBV27; size: -; J: TRBJ2-1; D: -; DNA: TGTGCCAGCAGCCAAATCGGGAATGAGCAGTTCTTC; CDR3: CASSQIGNEQFF
V: TRBV4-2; size: few; J: TRBJ2-1; D: TRBD2; DNA: TGTGCCAGCAGCTTACAACTAGCGGGAAGCACCTACAATGAGCAGTTCTTC; CDR3: CASSLQLAGSTYNEQFF
V: TRBV9; size: many; J: TRBJ1-1; D: -; DNA: TGTGCCAGCAGTCTCCTCTGGGACACTGAAGCTTTCTTT; CDR3: CASSLLWDTEAFF
V: TRBV24-1; size: -; J: TRBJ2-1; D: -; DNA: TGTGCCACCAGGAGTTCCGGGGTAAAAAGCTCCTACAATGAGCAGTTCTTC; CDR3: CATRSSGVKSSYNEQFF
V: TRBV5-6; size: many; J: TRBJ1-3; D: -; DNA: TGTGCCAGCAGCGCGGGACCTACTGGAAACACCATATATTTT; CDR3: CASSAGPTGNTIYF
V: TRBV20-1; size: many; J: TRBJ2-1; D: TRBD2; DNA: TGCAGTGGTACGGGACTAGCGGGAGTCTTTCAGTTCTTC; CDR3: CSGTGLAGVFQFF